This T cell receptor beta chain was observed in a study of cytomegalovirus exposure and HLA in healthy donors. Germline CDR1 is LNHNV and CDR2 is YYDKDF (reference sequence). The V segment lost 1 base and the J segment 5 bases; nucleotides outside the gene matches: 8. The CDR3 totals 16 residues. All the people who gave samples were healthy bone marrow donors. The PCR had 60 Vbeta and 13 Jbeta primers. Profiling relied on immunoSEQ multiplex PCR, and the TCRdb table lists in-frame clones only, not all of them. The table records approximately 180,000 clones, roughly 79% of them present only once. The rearrangement joins TRBV15 to TRBJ1-1, with TRBD1 matching 9 bases. The sample was PBMCs. The clonotype comes from a male donor in good health and CMV-seronegative. The CDR3 DNA is TGTGCCACCAGCAGAGGCCGACAGGGGGGTGGGACTGAAGCTTTCTTT. Translated, it gives CATSRGRQGGGTEAFF.